The present T cell receptor (beta chain) was sequenced within a study of cytomegalovirus exposure and HLA in healthy donors. Broader study findings: Follow-up analysis later connected one missense variant in DCLRE1C with trimming of TCR beta V- and J-genes. What a later analysis reportedly showed was that an Asian-associated ancestry cluster had fewer N-insertions than the approximately 700-donor mean.

This CDR3 spans 17 amino acids. The J segment lost 5 bases and the V segment lost 1 base, leaving 9 bases of the junction unmatched. CDR1 and CDR2 from the germline V gene are SGHNT and YENEEA. This clone was picked up one time. Its antigen is as yet unknown. It was healthy bone marrow donors who served as donors. The study ran its PCR with 60 Vbeta and 13 Jbeta primers. TCRdb's table, derived via immunoSEQ multiplex PCR, lists solely in-frame clones and lacks some. Among around 130,000 clones listed, more than 65% were seen once. The chain is built from TRBV11-3 and TRBJ2-3; 10 bases agree with TRBD2. The receptor comes from a young woman in good health and CMV-seropositive. The specimen sequenced was PBMCs. CDR3 in DNA: TGTGCCAGCAGCTTAGCCCCACCGGGACTAGCGCAAGATACGCAGTATTTT. It yields the protein CASSLAPPGLAQDTQYF.